This T cell receptor (beta chain) was captured by sequencing in a study of neoadjuvant anti-PD-1 for oral cavity cancer. For the study at large: Around day 43, patients without progression received a fourth nivolumab dose before surgery. Study-level results: Pretreatment Treg/Th17 ratio correlated inversely with post-treatment tumor clonality.

CDR1 and CDR2 from the germline V gene are MDHEN and SYDVKM. The CDR3 consists of 15 residues. V lost 4 bases and J 8 bases, leaving 20 bases between the germline ends. As to this clone: Its antigen remains unidentified.

TCRdb's table, derived via immunoSEQ multiplex PCR, lists solely in-frame clones and lacks some. Of approximately 8,400 clones listed, about 80% are singletons. Time point reported: after neoadjuvant nivolumab, at surgical resection. Cohort: HPV-negative, locally advanced oral cavity squamous cell carcinoma patients. This specimen was PBMCs, taken after nivolumab (anti-PD-1) treatment. This receptor was taken from a person between 40 and 85 years old with oral cavity squamous cell carcinoma. V gene TRBV28 combines with J gene TRBJ1-2; D may be TRBD1 (5 bases). The CDR3 DNA reads TGTGCCAGCAGTTCCGACAGCTCGACCTCGGGGGGCTACACCTTC. Encoded protein: CASSSDSSTSGGYTF.